A selection of T cell receptor beta chains follows, all from one sample in a study of T cells in Graves' hyperthyroidism and ophthalmopathy. A single record per CDR3 protein comes from TCRdb applying MiXCR to the multiplex PCR reads. This table has 530,000 or so distinct CDR3 sequences, around 46% appearing once. The specimen was peripheral blood or thyroid tissue (not recorded which). The receptor source for this set is a woman aged 18-35 years with Graves' hyperthyroidism. CDR3s include the opening cysteine and the closing phenylalanine or tryptophan. Fields, in order: V gene, clone size, J gene, CDR3 protein. Only part of the rows carry a size: once, few, many, or a class if the clone is expanded.

>TRBV29-1|.|TRBJ2-5
CSVGPRETQYF
>TRBV7-2|.|TRBJ1-2
CASSFHVTVNEHGYTF
>TRBV12-3/TRBV12-4|many|TRBJ1-2
CASRKTGEGGYTF
>TRBV7-2|once|TRBJ1-2
CASRRQPYGYTF
>TRBV6-6|few|TRBJ1-6
CASSPTPNSPLHF
>TRBV10-2|.|TRBJ1-5
CASGTGQETQHF
>TRBV11-3|.|TRBJ2-7
CVSSQDTRTGWVEQYF
>TRBV12-3/TRBV12-4|many|TRBJ2-5
CASSLSGGRGETQYF
>TRBV29-1|many|TRBJ2-3
CSTRLALGTQYF
>TRBV5-6|.|TRBJ1-2
CASSSGQGTRGYTF
>TRBV7-3|.|TRBJ2-7
CASSDGLAGVDKQYF
>TRBV7-9|.|TRBJ1-6
CASSLPTATAGSPLHF
>TRBV7-2|.|TRBJ2-7
CASSPSDFKTGFSYEQYF
>TRBV7-6|many|TRBJ2-5
CASSLYGDPQETQYF
>TRBV10-3|many|TRBJ1-3
CAIRKGEGSSGNTIYF
>TRBV5-6|many|TRBJ1-1
CASSLAGTGDTEAFF
>TRBV10-3|once|TRBJ2-7
CAISEGIEQYF
>TRBV7-6|.|TRBJ2-6
CASSWDSMNTEAF
>TRBV29-1|.|TRBJ1-1
CSVTTEGGTFAEAFF
>TRBV29-1|many|TRBJ1-2
CSVLKQGHYGYTF
>TRBV5-1|few|TRBJ2-3
CASSQSTGGQSDTQYF
>TRBV29-1|.|TRBJ1-3
CSQVGTGTYSGNTIYF
>TRBV10-3|many|TRBJ1-2
CAITSGSDNYGYTF
>TRBV2|.|TRBJ1-1
CASRLGGGSTEAFF
>TRBV12-3/TRBV12-4|.|TRBJ1-6
CASRRDIENSPLHF
>TRBV29-1|.|TRBJ1-2
CSAYRANTEGYTF
>TRBV20-1|.|TRBJ2-1
CSARPFSGRTYNEQFF
>TRBV27|.|TRBJ1-2
CASSLQRPSGNTF
>TRBV11-2|.|TRBJ1-4
CASSRPGTLGEKLFF
>TRBV9|.|TRBJ2-7
CASSPKTGLVYEQYF
>TRBV7-9|many|TRBJ1-2
CASSLTFGSGYGYTF
>TRBV4-1|.|TRBJ2-2
CASSLGQGTNTGELFF
>TRBV29-1|.|TRBJ1-2
CSAAPGQGARGYTF
>TRBV29-1|once|TRBJ1-5
CSAGGWETQHF
>TRBV2|.|TRBJ1-5
CASTGGGGQPQHF
>TRBV7-9|.|TRBJ2-3
CASSLSSGRAGTQYF
>TRBV10-3|many|TRBJ1-2
CAISASGATNYGYTF
>TRBV29-1|.|TRBJ2-7
CSEGTGLEQYF
>TRBV25-1|.|TRBJ1-2
CARGVTRGIHYGYTF
>TRBV19|few|TRBJ2-3
CASGDTSTDTQYF
>TRBV29-1|.|TRBJ2-7
CSGGLRSYEQYF
>TRBV27|many|TRBJ2-5
CASRLQGAAETQYF
>TRBV9|many|TRBJ2-2
CASSPRLARGELFF
>TRBV6-4|few|TRBJ1-2
CASSEEGIAWHTF
>TRBV27|many|TRBJ2-7
CASSSAHTYEQYF
>TRBV12-3/TRBV12-4|many|TRBJ1-2
CASSLGGLGGYTF
>TRBV5-1|.|TRBJ1-1
CASSLGSLGGTTEAFF
>TRBV12-3/TRBV12-4|many|TRBJ1-2
CASRTRTDGYTF
>TRBV7-9|many|TRBJ1-4
CASSYELRGRNEKLFF
>TRBV7-9|many|TRBJ1-2
CASSFEDTRGGYTF
>TRBV7-9|.|TRBJ1-5
CASSLGRELSNQPQHF
>TRBV12-3/TRBV12-4|.|TRBJ1-6
CASSRDGYNSPLHF
>TRBV27|.|TRBJ2-3
CASSAGFSTDTQYF
>TRBV6-1|many|TRBJ1-1
CASSLRTGGFGEWRGAFF
>TRBV24-1|.|TRBJ1-5
CATSDLGGSQHF
>TRBV7-3|few|TRBJ2-3
CASSLDIESGPDTQYF
>TRBV7-9|many|TRBJ2-5
CASSLTGLNWYF
>TRBV24-1|.|TRBJ1-6
CATSDDRGDNSPLHF
>TRBV2|many|TRBJ2-5
CASREGHLGGETQYF